The 15 T cell receptor beta chains listed next were all sequenced from one sample in a study of CD8+CD57+ T cells in acquired aplastic anemia. Patients chosen for sequencing had CD8+CD57+ cells that had expanded, as shown by flow cytometry. Profiling of TCR beta VDJ combinations and CDR3 sequences used genomic DNA as template. Using its own MiXCR run on the reads, TCRdb lists one record per CDR3 protein. The sample has roughly 190,000 distinct CDR3 sequences; around 47% are singletons. The sequenced sample was sorted CD4+, CD8+, or CD8+CD57+ T cells (not recorded which) from PBMCs. The receptors shown here come from a human donor with aplastic anemia.

In the case of this clonotype: A much larger clonotype is one base distant, so this may be a read error. The V gene is TRBV7-2, the J gene TRBJ2-7; possibly TRBD1 or TRBD2 for D (6 bases each). The germline V gene has CDR1 SGHTA and CDR2 FQGNSA. The CDR3 length is 13 residues. Trimming took off 5 bases at V and 5 bases at J, with 13 bases between the two ends. The CDR3 loop is CASSPRGANEQYF. In DNA form, the CDR3 reads TGTGCCAGCAGCCCGAGGGGGGCTAACGAGCAGTACTTC.

The chain joins TRBV19 to TRBJ1-2; TRBD1 might be the D (5 bases). The V gene's germline CDR1 is LNHDA and CDR2 SQIVND (reference sequence). Trimming stripped 8 bases from V and 2 bases from J, with 12 bases between. The CDR3 loop spans 13 amino acids. The CDR3 DNA follows: TGTGCCAGTTTCAGTCGGGACAACTATGGCTACACCTTC. Its protein is CASFSRDNYGYTF.

The V gene is TRBV3-1, the J gene TRBJ2-5; D possibly corresponds to TRBD2 (6 bases). Trimming removed 4 bases at V and 7 bases at J, with 16 bases between. Per germline, CDR1 LGHDT and CDR2 YNNKEL (reference sequence). This CDR3 spans 14 amino acids. The CDR3 bases are TGTGCCAGCAGCCCCGGCGGGGCAGCGAGGACCCAGTACTTC. Residues: CASSPGGAARTQYF.

The chain combines TRBV19 with TRBJ2-7; 7 nucleotides align to TRBD2. CDR3 length: 14 residues. The trim removed 5 bases at V and 2 bases at J, leaving 6 bases unmatched. Germline V gene data show CDR1 as LNHDA and CDR2 as SQIVND (reference sequence). CDR3 bases: TGTGCCAGTAGTCCCGCGGGAGTCCCCTACGAGCAGTACTTC. It yields the protein CASSPAGVPYEQYF.

The chain links TRBV10-3 to TRBJ2-5; D might be TRBD1 (5 bases). This CDR3 comprises 16 residues. V was cut by 3 bases and J by 0 bases, with 14 bases left in between. Germline V lookup: CDR1 ENHRY, CDR2 SYGVKD. In DNA form, the CDR3 reads TGTGCCATCAGTGATTATTGGGGCCGTGACCAAGAGACCCAGTACTTC. This translates into CAISDYWGRDQETQYF.

This clonotype was seen just once. The chain carries TRBV12-3 or TRBV12-4 and TRBJ1-5; the match to TRBD1 covers 8 bases. The V and J ends lost 7 bases and 3 bases, in that order; junction bases with no gene match: 11. CDR3 size: 16 residues. The CDR3 region is CASTLTGAVDNQPQHF. The DNA for the CDR3 is TGTGCCAGCACCCTGACAGGGGCCGTAGACAATCAGCCCCAGCATTTT.

The gene calls are TRBV10-3 and TRBJ1-2; the D gene is possibly TRBD1 (5 bases). Germline V lookup: CDR1 ENHRY, CDR2 SYGVKD. This CDR3 is built from 13 residues. The V gene lost 8 bases and the J gene lost 4 bases, with 14 bases spanning the gap. This CDR3 reads CAIPTTRGYGYTF. CDR3 coding DNA: TGTGCCATCCCCACGACGAGGGGCTATGGCTACACCTTC.

This clonotype was detected ten times or more. The chain has TRBV5-1 and TRBJ2-7; D perhaps matches TRBD1 (6 bases). V gave up 3 bases and J gave up 3 bases, with 16 bases separating them. The CDR3 loop spans 15 amino acids. Looked up from germline, CDR1 is SGHRS and CDR2 is YFSETQ. The CDR3 loop is CASSSPRQADYEQYF. For the CDR3, the DNA is TGCGCCAGCAGCTCTCCTCGACAGGCGGACTACGAGCAGTACTTC. The variable domain in full, completed from reference TRBV5-1 and TRBJ2-7, reads KAGVTQTPRYLIKTRGQQVTLSCSPISGHRSVSWYQQTPGQGLQFLFEYFSETQRNKGNFPGRFSGRQFSNSRSEMNVSTLELGDSALYLCASSSPRQADYEQYFGPGTRLTVT.

This clonotype was seen repeatedly, ten times or more. The junction departs from the called germline gene at one end, perhaps through a read error. The CDR3 DNA reads TGTGCCAGCAGCTTAAGGGGGAACACTGAAGCTTTCTTT. It is translated as CASSLRGNTEAFF. The rearrangement links TRBV5-1 to TRBJ1-1, with D possibly matching TRBD1 (5 bases). The germline gives CDR1 SGHRS, CDR2 YFSETQ. CDR3 length equals 13 residues. The full variable domain, completed using reference TRBV5-1 and TRBJ1-1, is KAGVTQTPRYLIKTRGQQVTLSCSPISGHRSVSWYQQTPGQGLQFLFEYFSETQRNKGNFPGRFSGRQFSNSRSEMNVSTLELGDSALYLCASSLRGNTEAFFGQGTRLTVV.

The chain has TRBV15 and TRBJ2-5, with unresolved D. In germline, CDR1 is LNHNV, CDR2 YYDKDF (reference sequence). Trimming cost V 3 bases and J 4 bases, with 15 bases left between them. The CDR3 contains 15 residues. The CDR3 spells CATSSVALVGETQYF. CDR3 DNA sequence: TGTGCCACCAGCAGTGTCGCATTGGTCGGAGAGACCCAGTACTTC.

This clonotype occurred many times. The chain links TRBV24-1 to TRBJ1-4; D is possibly TRBD1 (6 bases). V was trimmed by 4 bases and J by 8 bases, leaving 13 bases between them. The CDR3 is 14 amino acids. Germline CDR1 reads KGHDR; CDR2 reads SFDVKD. The CDR3 region is CATSDSRTAEKLFF. The CDR3 DNA sequence: TGTGCCACCAGTGACTCCAGGACAGCCGAAAAACTGTTTTTT.

This clonotype has at least ten counts. The J gene is TRBJ2-3, the V gene TRBV5-1; weak D call: TRBD1 (6 bases). V gave up 6 bases and J gave up 5 bases, with 16 bases separating them. Germline CDR1 SGHRS, CDR2 YFSETQ. The CDR3 is 14 residues long. The CDR3 sequence is CASIQGGVGDTQYF. Here the CDR3 DNA reads TGCGCCAGCATTCAAGGGGGAGTGGGAGATACGCAGTATTTT.

Regarding this clonotype: A single base separates this from a much larger clone, so it may be a read error. The rearrangement uses TRBV7-9 and TRBJ2-1; D is uncertain. There are 13 residues in the CDR3. Germline V gene lookup returns CDR1 SEHNR and CDR2 FQNEAQ (reference sequence). Trimming cost V 1 base and J 10 bases, with 11 bases left between them. Here the CDR3 reads CASSLGQGGEQFF. In DNA, the CDR3 is TGTGCCAGCAGCTTAGGGCAAGGTGGCGAGCAGTTCTTC.

As regards this clonotype: A much larger clone differs by one base, so this may be a read error. The chain uses TRBV11-3 and TRBJ2-7; 8 nucleotides agree with TRBD2. CDR1 is SGHNT and CDR2 is YENEEA in the germline V gene. CDR3 size: 14 residues. The CDR3 spells CAGSLAGFTYEQYF. The CDR3 nucleotides read TGTGCCGGCAGCTTAGCGGGATTTACCTACGAGCAGTACTTC. The full variable domain, rest sourced from reference TRBV11-3 and TRBJ2-7, is EAGVVQSPRYKIIEKKQPVAFWCNPISGHNTLYWYLQNLGQGPELLIRYENEEAVDDSQLPKDRFSAERLKGVDSTLKIQPAELGDSAVYLCAGSLAGFTYEQYFGPGTRLTVT.

In its sample, this clonotype was seen many times. The chain joins TRBV9 to TRBJ2-2; no clear D gene. CDR3 length: 15 residues. Germline lookup yields CDR1 SGDLS and CDR2 YYNGEE. V was clipped by 0 bases and J by 6 bases, with 12 bases between them. CDR3 in amino acids: CASSVGSGSPGELFF. The CDR3 nucleotides read TGTGCCAGCAGCGTAGGAAGTGGGTCCCCCGGGGAGCTGTTTTTT.